Listed below are T cell receptor beta chains from one sample, sequenced in a study of shared clonotypes between healthy human individuals. Here immunoSEQ multiplex PCR was the method, and the copy in TCRdb shows in-frame clones only, minus some. In the table there are roughly 500,000 clones, 75% to 85% of which are singletons. The sample was PBMCs. Receptors originate from a woman aged 40 to 50 in good health. Some clones in this sample may be carry-over from other donors' samples. Both conserved end residues are part of each CDR3. The D gene is left open where the match is weak. Some rows mark clone size as missing; the rest say once, few, many or name a class of expanded clone.

d_call,v_call,clone_size,j_call,cdr3_aa
NA,TRBV5-1,few,TRBJ1-4,CASSPQPGPNEKLFF
TRBD1,TRBV28,NA,NA,CASSFADRGHEQYF
TRBD1,TRBV9,NA,TRBJ1-2,CASSPKTGLISYGYTF
NA,TRBV7-9,NA,TRBJ1-3,CASSLRTAYSGNTIYF
NA,TRBV9,NA,TRBJ2-3,CASSLEDTQYF
NA,TRBV5-1,NA,TRBJ2-7,CASSSGDFSTYEQYF
NA,TRBV7-6,NA,TRBJ1-4,CASSLGGGGEKLFF
TRBD2,TRBV2,NA,TRBJ2-2,CASSDDSGRNTGELFF
NA,TRBV7-9,NA,TRBJ2-7,CASSRTSNEQYF
TRBD1,TRBV6-5,few,TRBJ2-7,CATKRTGGATYEQYF
NA,TRBV28,NA,TRBJ2-1,CASSFPGQSYNEQFF
NA,TRBV4-3,NA,TRBJ2-1,CASSQDLRDEQFF
TRBD1,TRBV4-3,NA,TRBJ1-5,CASSQVYRGNRPQHF
TRBD2,TRBV6-4,NA,TRBJ2-3,CASSPSGSRADTQYF
NA,TRBV10-3,many,TRBJ2-7,CAISPWRDTPYEQYF
NA,TRBV29-1,NA,TRBJ1-2,CSVEGQGYGYTF
TRBD2,TRBV7-8,NA,TRBJ2-5,CASSLVSSGRARETQYF
NA,TRBV11-2,NA,TRBJ1-1,CASSPGFAGTEAFF
NA,TRBV18,once,TRBJ2-2,CASSPPVSRVTGELFF
NA,TRBV30,NA,TRBJ1-3,CAWSLVSGNTIYF
NA,TRBV7-2,NA,TRBJ2-7,CASSPTYYEQYF
NA,TRBV6-5,NA,NA,CASSYSYSYEQYF
TRBD2,TRBV30,few,TRBJ2-7,CAWSGLASYEQYF
TRBD2,TRBV5-8,NA,TRBJ2-7,CASSQLAGDREQYF
NA,TRBV5-4,NA,TRBJ2-7,CASSRTGNDEQYF
NA,TRBV7-9,NA,TRBJ2-3,CASEGGSSTDTQYF
NA,TRBV4-1,NA,TRBJ2-7,CASSQEFETRPSYEQYF
NA,TRBV5-5,NA,TRBJ2-3,CASSLQTATDTQYF
TRBD1,TRBV10-3,NA,TRBJ2-7,CAISRTGGYEQYF
TRBD2,TRBV6-6,NA,NA,CASSYSRLAGSEQYF
TRBD2,TRBV30,NA,TRBJ2-7,CAWRPSGSLLEQYF
NA,TRBV29-1,once,TRBJ2-3,CSVQRQDPSTDTQYF
NA,TRBV7-7,NA,TRBJ2-2,CASSETSNTGELFF
TRBD2,TRBV28,NA,TRBJ2-1,CASSSLGIAGGVSEQFF
NA,TRBV4-3,NA,TRBJ1-1,CASSQEGLQYTEAFF
NA,TRBV5-1,NA,TRBJ2-5,CASSSNSGQKQETQYF
NA,TRBV30,once,TRBJ2-7,CAWEKDRGEQYF
TRBD2,TRBV5-1,NA,TRBJ2-1,CASSRGLAGVNEQFF
NA,TRBV11-3,NA,TRBJ2-2,CASSSRSTGELFF
NA,TRBV29-1,NA,TRBJ2-5,CSGCRVPGETQYF
NA,TRBV5-8,NA,TRBJ2-5,CASSREMGETQYF
NA,TRBV28,NA,TRBJ2-1,CASSQSYNEQFF
NA,TRBV5-1,NA,TRBJ2-2,CASHRDPNTGELFF